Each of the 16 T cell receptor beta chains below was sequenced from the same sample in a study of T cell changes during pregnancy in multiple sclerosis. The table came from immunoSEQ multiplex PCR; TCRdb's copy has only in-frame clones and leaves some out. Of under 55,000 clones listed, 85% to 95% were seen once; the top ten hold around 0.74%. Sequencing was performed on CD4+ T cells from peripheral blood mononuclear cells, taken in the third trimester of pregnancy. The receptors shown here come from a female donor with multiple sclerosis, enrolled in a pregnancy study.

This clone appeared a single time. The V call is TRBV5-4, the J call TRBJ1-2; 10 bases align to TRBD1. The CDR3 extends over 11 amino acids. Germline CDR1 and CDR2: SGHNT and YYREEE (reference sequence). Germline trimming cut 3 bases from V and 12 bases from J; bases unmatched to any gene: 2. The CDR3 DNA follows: TGTGCCAGCAGCTCCGACAGGGGGCACACCTTC. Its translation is CASSSDRGHTF.

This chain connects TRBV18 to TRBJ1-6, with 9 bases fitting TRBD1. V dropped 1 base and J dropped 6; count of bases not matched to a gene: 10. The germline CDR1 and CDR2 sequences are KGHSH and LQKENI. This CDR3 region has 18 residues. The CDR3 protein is CASSPQTGTGRPNSPLHF. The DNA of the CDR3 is TGTGCCAGCTCACCACAGACCGGGACAGGGCGTCCTAATTCACCCCTCCACTTT.

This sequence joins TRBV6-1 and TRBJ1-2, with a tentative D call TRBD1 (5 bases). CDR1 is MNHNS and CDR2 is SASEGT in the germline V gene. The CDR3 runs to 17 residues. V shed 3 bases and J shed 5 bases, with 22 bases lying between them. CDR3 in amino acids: CASSERDGSLPLYGYTF. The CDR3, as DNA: TGTGCCAGCAGTGAGAGGGACGGGAGTTTACCGCTTTATGGCTACACCTTC.

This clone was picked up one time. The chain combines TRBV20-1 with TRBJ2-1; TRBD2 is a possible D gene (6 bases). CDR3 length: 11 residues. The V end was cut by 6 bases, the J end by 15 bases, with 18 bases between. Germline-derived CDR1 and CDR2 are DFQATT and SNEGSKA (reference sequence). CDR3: CSATTSSKRFF. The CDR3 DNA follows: TGCAGTGCAACGACTAGTTCTAAGAGGTTCTTC.

The CDR3 bases are TGTGCCAGCAGCGCTCTAGCGGGGGGGCCGGAGACCCAGTACTTC. This sequence encodes CASSALAGGPETQYF. V gene TRBV11-3 combines with J gene TRBJ2-5, with 12 bases that match TRBD2. The germline V gene has CDR1 SGHNT and CDR2 YENEEA. V shed 5 bases, J shed 5 bases, and the junction held 6 bases outside the gene matches. The CDR3 contains 15 residues. Together with reference TRBV11-3 and TRBJ2-5, the CDR3 gives the full variable domain: EAGVVQSPRYKIIEKKQPVAFWCNPISGHNTLYWYLQNLGQGPELLIRYENEEAVDDSQLPKDRFSAERLKGVDSTLKIQPAELGDSAVYLCASSALAGGPETQYFGPGTRLLVL.

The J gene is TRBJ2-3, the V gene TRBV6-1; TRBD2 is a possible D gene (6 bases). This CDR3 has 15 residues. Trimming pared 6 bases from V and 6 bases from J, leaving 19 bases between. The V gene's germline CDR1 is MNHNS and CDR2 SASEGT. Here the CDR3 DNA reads TGTGCCAGCAGGGGGGACTTCACTCCGGGGGATACGCAGTATTTT. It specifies CASRGDFTPGDTQYF.

The CDR3 nucleotides read TGTGCCAGCAGTGAATCTGGTCAGGGGAACGGTGAGCAGTTCTTC. Amino acids: CASSESGQGNGEQFF. V and J are TRBV6-1 and TRBJ2-1, with D perhaps TRBD1 (6 bases). In germline, CDR1 is MNHNS, CDR2 SASEGT. With 2 bases removed from V and 9 bases from J, the gap between germline ends came to 17 bases. The CDR3 sequence is 15 residues long.

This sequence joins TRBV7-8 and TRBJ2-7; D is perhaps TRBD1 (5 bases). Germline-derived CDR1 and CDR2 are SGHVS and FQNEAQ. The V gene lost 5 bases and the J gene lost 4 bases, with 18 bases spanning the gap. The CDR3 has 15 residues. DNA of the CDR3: TGTGCCAGCAGCCCCCCGCGACAGACAATATACGAGCAGTACTTC. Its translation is CASSPPRQTIYEQYF.

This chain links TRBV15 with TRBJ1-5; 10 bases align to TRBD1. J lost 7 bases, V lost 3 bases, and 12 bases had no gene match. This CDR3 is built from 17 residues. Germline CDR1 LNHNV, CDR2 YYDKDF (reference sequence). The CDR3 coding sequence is TGTGCCACCAGCAGGAAGTGGGGGACAGGGGTGGGGCAGCCCCAGCATTTT. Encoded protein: CATSRKWGTGVGQPQHF.

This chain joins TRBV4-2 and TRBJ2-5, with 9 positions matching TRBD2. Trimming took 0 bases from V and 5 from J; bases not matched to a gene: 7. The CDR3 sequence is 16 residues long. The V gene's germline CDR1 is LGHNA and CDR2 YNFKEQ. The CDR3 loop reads CASSQDISGGTETQYF. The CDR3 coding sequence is TGTGCCAGCAGCCAAGATATCAGCGGGGGGACGGAGACCCAGTACTTC.

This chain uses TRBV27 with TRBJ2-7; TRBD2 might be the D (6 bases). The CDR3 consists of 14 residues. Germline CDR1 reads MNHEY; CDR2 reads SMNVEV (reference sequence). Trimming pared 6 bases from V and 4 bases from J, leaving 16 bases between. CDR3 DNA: TGTGCCAGCAGCGCGGGACCCGATGTTTACGAGCAGTACTTC. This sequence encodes CASSAGPDVYEQYF.

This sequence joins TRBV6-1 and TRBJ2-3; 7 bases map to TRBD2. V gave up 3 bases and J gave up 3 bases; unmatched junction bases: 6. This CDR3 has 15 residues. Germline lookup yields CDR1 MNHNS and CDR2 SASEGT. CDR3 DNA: TGTGCCAGCAGTGACGCGGGGGAGAGGACAGATACGCAGTATTTT. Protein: CASSDAGERTDTQYF.

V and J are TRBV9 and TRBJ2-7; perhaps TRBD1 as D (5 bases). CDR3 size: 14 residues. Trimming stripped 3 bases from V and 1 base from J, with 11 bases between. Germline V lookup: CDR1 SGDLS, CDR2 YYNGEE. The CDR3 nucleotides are TGTGCCAGCAGCGCCGAGACAGTGTCCTACGAGCAGTACTTC. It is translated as CASSAETVSYEQYF.

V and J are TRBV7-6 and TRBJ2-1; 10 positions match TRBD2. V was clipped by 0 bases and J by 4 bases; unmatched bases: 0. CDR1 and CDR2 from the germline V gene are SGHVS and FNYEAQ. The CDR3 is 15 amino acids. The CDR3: CASSLASGGYNEQFF. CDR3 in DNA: TGTGCCAGCAGCTTAGCTAGCGGGGGGTACAATGAGCAGTTCTTC.

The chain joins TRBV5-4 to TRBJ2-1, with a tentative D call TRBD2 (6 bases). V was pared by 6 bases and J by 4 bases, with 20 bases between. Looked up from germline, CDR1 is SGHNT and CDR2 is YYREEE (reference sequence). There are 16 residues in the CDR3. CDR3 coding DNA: TGTGCCAGCACCCCGCGACTCCTAGGGAGGTACAATGAGCAGTTCTTC. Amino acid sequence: CASTPRLLGRYNEQFF.

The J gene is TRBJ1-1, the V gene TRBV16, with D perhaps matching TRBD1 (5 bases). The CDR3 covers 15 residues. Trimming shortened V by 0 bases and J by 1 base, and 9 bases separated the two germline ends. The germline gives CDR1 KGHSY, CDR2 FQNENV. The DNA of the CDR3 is TGTGCCAGCAGCCAATCGATGGGGGGGAACACTGAAGCTTTCTTT. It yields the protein CASSQSMGGNTEAFF.